This TCR beta chain was captured by sequencing in a study of blood T cell repertoires in COVID-19. This CDR3 has 15 residues. Germline CDR1 and CDR2: MGHRA and YSYEKL. V lost 0 bases, J lost 1 base, and 10 bases lay in between. This clone occurred a few times. Generated by immunoSEQ multiplex PCR, the TCRdb table keeps only in-frame clones and is missing some. Of over 110,000 clones in the sample, about 87% were seen once. This clonotype originated in a human donor in a cohort sampled during active COVID-19. The genes are TRBV4-1 and TRBJ2-7; TRBD2 is a possible D gene (5 bases). The sample consisted of peripheral blood. CDR3 sequence (DNA): TGCGCCAGCAGCCAAGATTACGGGGAATCCTACGAGCAGTACTTC. Translated, it gives CASSQDYGESYEQYF.